Listed here are 32 T cell receptor beta chains from one sample, sequenced in a study of cytomegalovirus exposure and HLA in healthy donors. PCR involved 60 Vbeta and 13 Jbeta primers. Assay: immunoSEQ multiplex PCR; the TCRdb copy retains only in-frame clones and omits some. The sample includes around 140,000 clones, roughly 80% seen only once; the top ten take more than 1.5%. Input material: PBMCs. These TCRs come from a man aged 40-49 years in good health and CMV-seronegative.

The chain has TRBV2 and TRBJ2-5; D is perhaps TRBD1 (6 bases). The length of the CDR3 is 12 residues. Germline V CDR1 and CDR2: SNHLY, FYNNEI. V was pared by 9 bases and J by 4 bases, with 12 bases between. CDR3: CARGRGGETQYF. The CDR3 bases are TGTGCCAGGGGGAGAGGGGGAGAGACCCAGTACTTC.

This clone was observed once. V gene TRBV19 combines with J gene TRBJ1-2; 10 bases map to TRBD1. Germline loops: CDR1 LNHDA, CDR2 SQIVND (reference sequence). The CDR3 is made up of 14 amino acids. V was clipped by 1 base and J by 4 bases; unmatched bases: 0. CDR3 residues: CASSIGDRGYGYTF. CDR3 DNA sequence: TGTGCCAGTAGTATAGGGGACAGGGGCTATGGCTACACCTTC.

The V gene is TRBV2, the J gene TRBJ2-5, with a weak D call TRBD1 (5 bases). The J call is doubtful: the DNA matches TRBJ2-7 better. CDR1 and CDR2 from the germline V gene are SNHLY and FYNNEI. The CDR3 runs 15 residues. The CDR3 DNA is TGTGCCAGCAGTAGGACATGGCTCCTCTCCTACGAGCAGTACTTC. Translated, it gives CASSRTWLLSYEQYF.

A single count supports this clone. The chain is built from TRBV4-3 and TRBJ2-7; 7 bases fit TRBD2. Germline trimming cut 0 bases from V and 2 bases from J; bases unmatched to any gene: 4. The CDR3 totals 15 residues. Germline CDR1 and CDR2: LGHNA and YSLEER. The CDR3 region has the DNA TGCGCCAGCAGCCAAGATAGGGACTACACCTACGAGCAGTACTTC. Translated: CASSQDRDYTYEQYF.

The chain recombines TRBV6-5 with TRBJ2-2; TRBD2 might be the D (6 bases). Trimming shortened V by 2 bases and J by 7 bases, and 8 bases separated the two germline ends. Germline CDR1 reads MNHEY; CDR2 reads SVGAGI. This CDR3 spans 13 amino acids. The DNA of the CDR3 is TGTGCCAGCAGTTACGCGGGGCACGGGGAGCTGTTTTTT. Translated: CASSYAGHGELFF.

The rearrangement uses TRBV27 and TRBJ1-6, with D maybe TRBD1 (6 bases). Germline loops: CDR1 MNHEY, CDR2 SMNVEV (reference sequence). The CDR3 totals 16 residues. Trimming left V 5 bases short and J 4 bases short, with 15 bases between. The CDR3 protein is CASSPQGFGYNSPLHF. The DNA for the CDR3 is TGTGCCAGCAGTCCGCAGGGGTTCGGGTATAATTCACCCCTCCACTTT.

The J gene is TRBJ1-1, the V gene TRBV28; possibly TRBD1 for D (5 bases). Trimming stripped 5 bases from V and 8 bases from J, with 12 bases between. CDR3 length equals 12 residues. Per germline, CDR1 MDHEN and CDR2 SYDVKM. CDR3 region: CASSGAAPEAFF. The CDR3 DNA reads TGTGCCAGCAGTGGGGCGGCTCCGGAAGCTTTCTTT. The variable domain in full, completed from reference TRBV28 and TRBJ1-1, reads DVKVTQSSRYLVKRTGEKVFLECVQDMDHENMFWYRQDPGLGLRLIYFSYDVKMKEKGDIPEGYSVSREKKERFSLILESASTNQTSMYLCASSGAAPEAFFGQGTRLTVV.

This rearrangement joins TRBV29-1 to TRBJ2-3, with 7 nucleotides matching TRBD1. V shed 5 bases, J shed 2 bases, and the junction held 4 bases outside the gene matches. The CDR3 covers 13 residues. Germline CDR1 SQVTM, CDR2 ANQGSEA. CDR3 DNA: TGCAGCGTTTCCGGGACAGACACAGATACGCAGTATTTT. Its protein is CSVSGTDTDTQYF.

This chain connects TRBV29-1 to TRBJ2-3, with a tentative D call TRBD1 (5 bases). V gave up 1 base and J gave up 6 bases, with 11 bases separating them. The CDR3 runs to 13 residues. Per germline, CDR1 SQVTM and CDR2 ANQGSEA. The CDR3: CSVEVRALDTQYF. The CDR3 DNA reads TGCAGCGTTGAAGTCAGGGCCCTTGATACGCAGTATTTT.

This clone has a handful of counts. V usage is TRBV7-6 and J usage is TRBJ2-1; D call uncertain. CDR1 is SGHVS and CDR2 is FNYEAQ in the germline V gene. This CDR3 comprises 15 residues. V was cut by 0 bases and J by 0 bases, with 6 bases left in between. DNA for the CDR3: TGTGCCAGCAGCTTAGCAGCTAGCTCCTACAATGAGCAGTTCTTC. It codes for CASSLAASSYNEQFF.

The chain carries TRBV6-6 and TRBJ2-7; 10 bases match TRBD1. The V gene end was trimmed by 6 bases and the J gene end by 2 bases; junction bases not matched to a gene: 7. This CDR3 contains 15 residues. The germline CDR1 and CDR2 sequences are MNHNY and SVGAGI (reference sequence). CDR3 loop: CASSRPGQGTYEQYF. The DNA for the CDR3 is TGTGCCAGCAGCCGCCCGGGACAGGGGACCTACGAGCAGTACTTC.

The V gene is TRBV19, the J gene TRBJ2-3; D may be TRBD2 (6 bases). Germline V lookup: CDR1 LNHDA, CDR2 SQIVND (reference sequence). The CDR3 runs 15 residues. V was trimmed by 1 base and J by 6 bases, leaving 14 bases between them. The CDR3 is CASSIAGANWDTQYF. DNA for the CDR3: TGTGCCAGTAGTATAGCGGGAGCAAATTGGGATACGCAGTATTTT.

The chain combines TRBV28 with TRBJ2-7, with D unclear. With 3 bases removed from V and 3 bases from J, the gap between germline ends came to 6 bases. The CDR3 has 12 residues. CDR1 and CDR2 from the germline V gene are MDHEN and SYDVKM. The CDR3 protein is CASSFQIYEQYF. The CDR3 region has the DNA TGTGCCAGCAGTTTCCAAATCTACGAGCAGTACTTC.

The J gene is TRBJ2-3, the V gene TRBV4-1; D possibly corresponds to TRBD2 (6 bases). Germline loops: CDR1 MGHRA, CDR2 YSYEKL. The CDR3 length is 16 residues. Trimming stripped 1 base from V and 2 bases from J, with 13 bases between. The CDR3 here is CASSQAGERATDTQYF. The CDR3 DNA is TGCGCCAGCAGCCAAGCGGGAGAGAGGGCCACAGATACGCAGTATTTT.

The chain employs TRBV13 and TRBJ2-7; 9 bases line up with TRBD2. This CDR3 contains 16 residues. The germline CDR1 and CDR2 sequences are PRHDT and FYEKMQ (reference sequence). The J segment lost 1 base and the V segment lost 5 bases, leaving 9 bases of the junction unmatched. The CDR3 sequence: CASSPQATSGSYEQYF. The CDR3 bases are TGTGCCAGCAGCCCCCAAGCGACTAGCGGTTCCTACGAGCAGTACTTC.

V gene TRBV30 combines with J gene TRBJ1-1, with no clear D. The germline V gene has CDR1 GTSNPN and CDR2 SVGIG (reference sequence). The CDR3 contains 13 residues. The V end lost 0 bases, the J end lost 2 bases, and 7 bases lay between the germline ends. The CDR3 loop reads CAWSVVANTEAFF. The CDR3 nucleotides read TGTGCCTGGAGTGTCGTAGCAAACACTGAAGCTTTCTTT.

This rearrangement joins TRBV9 to TRBJ2-5; 8 nucleotides agree with TRBD1. The V gene's germline CDR1 is SGDLS and CDR2 YYNGEE. The V and J ends lost 2 bases and 3 bases, in that order; junction bases with no gene match: 3. This CDR3 region has 14 residues. The DNA for the CDR3 is TGTGCCAGCAGCGTCGGGACAGGAAAAGAGACCCAGTACTTC. Its protein product is CASSVGTGKETQYF.

The chain uses TRBV5-1 and TRBJ2-1, with D possibly matching TRBD2 (5 bases). The germline V and J ends were trimmed by 1 base and 0 bases, with 8 bases remaining between them. The V gene's germline CDR1 is SGHRS and CDR2 YFSETQ. This CDR3 contains 15 residues. In nucleotides, the CDR3 is TGCGCCAGCAGCTTGTTGGGGAGCTCCTACAATGAGCAGTTCTTC. It specifies CASSLLGSSYNEQFF.

This clone was seen a few times. The chain employs TRBV5-4 and TRBJ1-2, with D maybe TRBD1 (6 bases). CDR3 length equals 14 residues. V was cut by 2 bases and J by 4 bases, with 12 bases left in between. The germline V gene has CDR1 SGHNT and CDR2 YYREEE (reference sequence). CDR3 region: CASSLTGRVYGYTF. DNA of the CDR3: TGTGCCAGCAGCTTAACAGGGCGGGTCTATGGCTACACCTTC.

The chain joins TRBV9 to TRBJ1-4; 12 nucleotides match TRBD1. CDR1 and CDR2 (germline): SGDLS, YYNGEE. The CDR3 is made up of 15 amino acids. Trimming removed 3 bases from V and 8 bases from J; junction bases left unmatched: 5. The CDR3 region has the DNA TGTGCCAGCAGCGCCGGGACAGGGGGCCAGGAAAAACTGTTTTTT. Translation gives CASSAGTGGQEKLFF.

V gene TRBV10-3 combines with J gene TRBJ1-5; tentative D call: TRBD1 (6 bases). The length of the CDR3 is 15 residues. Trimming stripped 0 bases from V and 7 bases from J, with 13 bases between. The germline V gene encodes CDR1 ENHRY and CDR2 SYGVKD. CDR3 region: CAISESAGARQPQHF. The CDR3 nucleotides read TGTGCCATCAGTGAGTCGGCGGGGGCGCGACAGCCCCAGCATTTT.

The chain is built from TRBV5-1 and TRBJ1-1; D may be TRBD1 (6 bases). V dropped 7 bases and J dropped 5 bases, with 9 bases sitting between them. CDR1 is SGHRS, CDR2 YFSETQ, per germline. The CDR3 consists of 11 residues. CDR3 sequence reads: CASQQGTEAFF. The CDR3 bases are TGCGCCAGCCAACAGGGAACTGAAGCTTTCTTT.

V and J are TRBV7-8 and TRBJ1-6; perhaps TRBD1 as D (6 bases). V lost 5 bases to trimming and J lost 7 bases, with 15 bases between them. CDR3 size: 15 residues. The germline V gene encodes CDR1 SGHVS and CDR2 FQNEAQ. In DNA, the CDR3 is TGTGCCAGCAGCACCCAGACAGGAATAAATTCACCCCTCCACTTT. Residues: CASSTQTGINSPLHF.

The gene calls are TRBV27 and TRBJ1-3, with 7 bases identical to TRBD1. This CDR3 has 13 residues. Germline V gives CDR1 MNHEY, CDR2 SMNVEV (reference sequence). The trim removed 5 bases at V and 9 bases at J, leaving 7 bases unmatched. This chain's CDR3 is CASSGYRGGTIYF. CDR3 nucleotide sequence: TGTGCCAGCAGTGGTTACAGGGGAGGCACCATATATTTT.

The chain uses TRBV18 and TRBJ1-1; a weak D match, TRBD1 (6 bases). Germline lookup yields CDR1 KGHSH and CDR2 LQKENI. The ends were cut back, 3 bases at V and 8 bases at J, with 13 bases in the middle. There are 13 residues in the CDR3. CDR3 nucleotide sequence: TGTGCCAGCTCACCGAGTCTTACAGGGGAAGCTTTCTTT. Translated: CASSPSLTGEAFF.

V usage is TRBV5-1 and J usage is TRBJ2-3; 8 bases fit TRBD2. The CDR3 is made up of 15 amino acids. CDR1 SGHRS and CDR2 YFSETQ come from the germline V gene. V was clipped by 5 bases and J by 0 bases; unmatched bases: 5. CDR3 residues: CASRQLADSTDTQYF. The DNA of the CDR3 is TGCGCCAGCAGGCAACTAGCGGATAGCACAGATACGCAGTATTTT.

V gene TRBV10-3 combines with J gene TRBJ2-3; D possibly corresponds to TRBD2 (6 bases). V gave up 0 bases and J gave up 4 bases, with 11 bases separating them. Germline-derived CDR1 and CDR2 are ENHRY and SYGVKD. The CDR3 loop spans 15 amino acids. CDR3 in amino acids: CAISESEGFADTQYF. The CDR3 nucleotides read TGTGCCATCAGTGAGTCGGAGGGTTTTGCAGATACGCAGTATTTT.

The V and J genes are TRBV4-3 and TRBJ2-7; 8 bases match TRBD1. The CDR3 is 15 residues long. The V and J ends lost 0 bases and 7 bases, in that order; junction bases with no gene match: 8. Germline V gene lookup returns CDR1 LGHNA and CDR2 YSLEER. In DNA, the CDR3 is TGCGCCAGCAGCCAAGAGGCAGGGGGCATGTATGAGCAGTACTTC. Amino acids: CASSQEAGGMYEQYF.

CDR3 sequence: CASSGLGNQPQHF. The CDR3 coding sequence is TGTGCCAGTTCAGGGCTGGGCAATCAGCCCCAGCATTTT. The rearrangement links TRBV28 to TRBJ1-5, with a tentative D call TRBD1 (5 bases). Germline V lookup: CDR1 MDHEN, CDR2 SYDVKM. Deletions cut 9 bases from V and 2 bases from J, with 11 bases between. There are 13 residues in the CDR3.

In DNA form, the CDR3 reads TGTGCCAGCAGTTACGGACAGGTCTACGAGCAGTACTTC. This sequence encodes CASSYGQVYEQYF. The chain carries TRBV6-5 and TRBJ2-7, with TRBD1 matching over 7 bases. The CDR3 sequence is 13 residues long. V lost 2 bases to trimming and J lost 3 bases; unmatched junction nucleotides: 1. From germline, CDR1 is MNHEY and CDR2 SVGAGI.

V and J are TRBV10-3 and TRBJ2-7; 10 bases map to TRBD1. CDR1 and CDR2 from the germline V gene are ENHRY and SYGVKD. V trimming: 4 bases; J trimming: 5 bases; junction bases outside the gene matches: 8. CDR3 length: 15 residues. CDR3 bases: TGTGCCATCAGTGGGGGACAGGGGCCCAACCACGAGCAGTACTTC. Protein product: CAISGGQGPNHEQYF.

The chain has TRBV10-3 and TRBJ1-5; the D gene is possibly TRBD1 (5 bases). Trimming took 0 bases from V and 6 from J, leaving 18 bases between them. The germline CDR1 and CDR2 sequences are ENHRY and SYGVKD. The CDR3 is 17 residues long. CDR3: CAISESGGGNGRQPQHF. In nucleotides, the CDR3 is TGTGCCATCAGTGAGTCGGGGGGAGGGAACGGACGTCAGCCCCAGCATTTT.